This passage covers 5 T cell receptor beta chains from one sample sequenced in a study of cytomegalovirus exposure and HLA in healthy donors. The PCR had 60 Vbeta and 13 Jbeta primers. Clones were read by immunoSEQ multiplex PCR, and TCRdb kept only the in-frame ones, dropping some. The sample has about 57,000 clones; roughly four fifths are singletons. The specimen sequenced was PBMCs. The receptor source for this set is a man aged 25-45 years in good health and CMV-seronegative.

This chain connects TRBV4-3 to TRBJ1-2, with 10 bases lining up with TRBD1. V gave up 0 bases and J gave up 5 bases; unmatched junction bases: 6. CDR3 length: 16 amino acids. Germline assignment: CDR1 LGHNA and CDR2 YSLEER. CDR3 DNA sequence: TGCGCCAGCAGCCAAGATAGGACAGGGGGTTCATATGGCTACACCTTC. Translating it yields CASSQDRTGGSYGYTF.

This chain joins TRBV6-5 and TRBJ2-7; 13 bases are a match to TRBD2. The germline CDR1 and CDR2 sequences are MNHEY and SVGAGI. V lost 4 bases to trimming and J lost 6 bases; unmatched junction nucleotides: 6. This CDR3 spans 15 amino acids. CDR3 sequence: CASSSGLAGAGEQYF. The CDR3 DNA follows: TGTGCCAGCAGTTCCGGACTAGCGGGAGCTGGCGAGCAGTACTTC.

The chain employs TRBV30 and TRBJ1-4; tentatively, D is TRBD1 (5 bases). Trimming took off 0 bases at V and 10 bases at J, with 12 bases between the two ends. The CDR3 is 13 amino acids. CDR1 is GTSNPN, CDR2 SVGIG, per germline (reference sequence). CDR3 DNA sequence: TGTGCCTGGAGTGTAGGGGACTTAGCAAAACTGTTTTTT. It yields the protein CAWSVGDLAKLFF.

The V call is TRBV27, the J call TRBJ1-2; 8 bases line up with TRBD1. CDR3 length equals 14 residues. Germline V gene data show CDR1 as MNHEY and CDR2 as SMNVEV (reference sequence). V lost 4 bases, J lost 5 bases, and 6 bases stayed unmatched. The CDR3 here is CASSSQTGAYGYTF. In DNA, the CDR3 is TGTGCCAGCAGTTCCCAGACAGGGGCGTATGGCTACACCTTC.

V usage is TRBV19 and J usage is TRBJ2-3; 7 nucleotides match TRBD2. Trimming at V came to 6 bases and at J to 2 bases, leaving 5 bases not matched to a gene. Germline V lookup: CDR1 LNHDA, CDR2 SQIVND (reference sequence). The CDR3 loop spans 14 amino acids. CDR3 sequence reads: CASSSGTITDTQYF. The CDR3 DNA reads as TGTGCCAGTAGCTCCGGGACTATCACAGATACGCAGTATTTT.